This T cell receptor (beta chain) emerged from a study of blood T cell repertoires in COVID-19 (dated by TCRdb to the early 2020s). About the study as a whole: Collaborator samples came from the United States, Italy and Spain and covered acute and convalescent phases of COVID-19. Where available, HLA class I and class II types were obtained from metadata supplied by the sample provider rather than from assay-based typing. The samples were drawn from two sources: the first 160 participants of the ongoing ImmuneRACE study, and over 950 subjects contributed by 6 global collaborators. The repertoires were released in a freely available public database meant as a resource for research on the immune response to SARS-CoV-2. The prospective study material was composed of cDNA or gDNA derived from T cells, B-cell-depleted T cells, or PBMCs. A de-identified subject ID, COVID-19 status, age in years and sex were almost always included in the sample metadata. Deeply sampled blood TCRbeta repertoires from subjects exposed to, actively infected with, or recovered from COVID-19 were included in the dataset. General conclusions and limits of the study: The amount of clinical and demographic metadata varied by source and participant and was provided uncurated.

This clone was observed a single time. The antigen it recognizes is unknown. The record has no base qualities; no much larger clone is one base away. CDR1 and CDR2 are read off the germline V gene (reference sequence) as SEHNR and FQNEAQ. Taken from cysteine to phenylalanine, the CDR3 has 15 residues. Left in the record is the CDR3 DNA by itself, 45 bases read in frame from the first base. V and J are trimmed by 5 bases and 8 bases, and the gene matches miss 10 bases of the junction. Whole blood was collected in K2EDTA tubes by collaborating institutions according to the institutions' own protocols. For TCRbeta analysis, collaborator samples were shipped as frozen whole blood, as isolated PBMCs, or as DNA extracted from either sample type. TCRbeta CDR3 regions were amplified from genomic DNA using the immunoSEQ Assay, a bias-controlled multiplex PCR. In the source study's methods: The number of nucleated cells in each sample was estimated from the amplification of reference gene primers within the assay. To quantify the absolute abundance of each unique TCRbeta CDR3 rearrangement, sequence reads were collapsed and filtered. Productive Simpson clonality was computed per sample as the square root of Simpson's diversity index over productive rearrangements. The immuneACCESS repertoire file appears here via TCRdb, limited to in-frame rearrangements. These files lack a portion of the clones; in checked studies, under half of the deficit traces to unresolved V genes, and the cause of the others is not known. V and J calls and clone size are copied from that table; D and trimming were computed from the DNA. A total of roughly 61,000 clones appear in this sample, approximately 81% of them only once. Around 5.1% of the sample lies in the top ten.

Sequenced input: peripheral blood. The receptor comes from a man aged 40-50 years with active COVID-19. The V and J segments used are TRBV7-9 and TRBJ2-1; 9 junctional bases match TRBD2. The sequence in DNA is TGTGCCAGCAGCGGTCGACTAGCGGACAGCCATGAGCAGTTCTTC. Its coded protein is CASSGRLADSHEQFF.